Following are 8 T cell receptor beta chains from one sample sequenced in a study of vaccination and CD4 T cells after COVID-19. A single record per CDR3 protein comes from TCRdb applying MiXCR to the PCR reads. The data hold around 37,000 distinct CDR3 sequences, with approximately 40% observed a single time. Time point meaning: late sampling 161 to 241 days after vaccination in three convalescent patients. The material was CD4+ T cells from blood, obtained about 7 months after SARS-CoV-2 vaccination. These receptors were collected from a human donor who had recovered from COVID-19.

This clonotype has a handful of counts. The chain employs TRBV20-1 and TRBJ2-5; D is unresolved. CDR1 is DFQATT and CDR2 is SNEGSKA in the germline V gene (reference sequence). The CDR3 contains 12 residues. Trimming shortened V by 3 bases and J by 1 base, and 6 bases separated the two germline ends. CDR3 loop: CSASGSQETQYF. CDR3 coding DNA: TGCAGTGCTAGTGGCAGCCAAGAGACCCAGTACTTC.

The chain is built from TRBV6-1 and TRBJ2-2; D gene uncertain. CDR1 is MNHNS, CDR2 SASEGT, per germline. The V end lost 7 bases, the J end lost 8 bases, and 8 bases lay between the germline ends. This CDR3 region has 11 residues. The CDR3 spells CASTEEGELFF. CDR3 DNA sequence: TGTGCCAGCACCGAAGAAGGGGAGCTGTTTTTT.

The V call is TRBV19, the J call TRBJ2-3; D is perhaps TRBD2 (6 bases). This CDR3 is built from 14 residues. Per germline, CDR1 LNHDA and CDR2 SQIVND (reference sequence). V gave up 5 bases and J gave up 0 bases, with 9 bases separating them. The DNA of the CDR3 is TGTGCCAGTAGTCCTCGGGAGAGCACAGATACGCAGTATTTT. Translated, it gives CASSPRESTDTQYF.

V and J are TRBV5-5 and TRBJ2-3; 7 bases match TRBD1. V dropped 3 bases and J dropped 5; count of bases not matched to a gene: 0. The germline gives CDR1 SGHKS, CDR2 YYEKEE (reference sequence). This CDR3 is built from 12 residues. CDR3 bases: TGTGCCAGCAGCTCAGGGGGAGATACGCAGTATTTT. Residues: CASSSGGDTQYF.

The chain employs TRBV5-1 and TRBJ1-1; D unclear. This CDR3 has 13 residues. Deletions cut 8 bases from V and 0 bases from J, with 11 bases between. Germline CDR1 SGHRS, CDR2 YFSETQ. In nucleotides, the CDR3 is TGCGCCAGTCAGTTTCAAGTGAACACTGAAGCTTTCTTT. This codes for CASQFQVNTEAFF. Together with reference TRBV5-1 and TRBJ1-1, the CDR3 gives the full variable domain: KAGVTQTPRYLIKTRGQQVTLSCSPISGHRSVSWYQQTPGQGLQFLFEYFSETQRNKGNFPGRFSGRQFSNSRSEMNVSTLELGDSALYLCASQFQVNTEAFFGQGTRLTVV.

The CDR3 loop is CASSMQGSSGYTF. As DNA, the CDR3 is TGTGCCAGCAGCATGCAGGGTTCGTCTGGCTACACCTTC. The rearrangement uses TRBV7-9 and TRBJ1-2; D may be TRBD1 (5 bases). From germline, CDR1 is SEHNR and CDR2 FQNEAQ (reference sequence). Trimming cost V 5 bases and J 7 bases, with 14 bases left between them. The CDR3 has 13 residues.

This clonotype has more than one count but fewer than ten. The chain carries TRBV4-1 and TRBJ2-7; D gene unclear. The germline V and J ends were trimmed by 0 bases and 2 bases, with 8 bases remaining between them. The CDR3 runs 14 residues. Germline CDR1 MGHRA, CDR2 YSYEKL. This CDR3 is CASSQDDPAYEQYF. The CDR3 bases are TGCGCCAGCAGCCAAGATGACCCCGCCTACGAGCAGTACTTC.

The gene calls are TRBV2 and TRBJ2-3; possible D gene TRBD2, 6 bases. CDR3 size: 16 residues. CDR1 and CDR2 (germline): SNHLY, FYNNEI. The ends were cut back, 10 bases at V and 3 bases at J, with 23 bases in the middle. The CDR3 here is CATTDLQRAPTDTQYF. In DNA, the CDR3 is TGTGCCACGACTGACCTACAGCGGGCTCCAACAGATACGCAGTATTTT.